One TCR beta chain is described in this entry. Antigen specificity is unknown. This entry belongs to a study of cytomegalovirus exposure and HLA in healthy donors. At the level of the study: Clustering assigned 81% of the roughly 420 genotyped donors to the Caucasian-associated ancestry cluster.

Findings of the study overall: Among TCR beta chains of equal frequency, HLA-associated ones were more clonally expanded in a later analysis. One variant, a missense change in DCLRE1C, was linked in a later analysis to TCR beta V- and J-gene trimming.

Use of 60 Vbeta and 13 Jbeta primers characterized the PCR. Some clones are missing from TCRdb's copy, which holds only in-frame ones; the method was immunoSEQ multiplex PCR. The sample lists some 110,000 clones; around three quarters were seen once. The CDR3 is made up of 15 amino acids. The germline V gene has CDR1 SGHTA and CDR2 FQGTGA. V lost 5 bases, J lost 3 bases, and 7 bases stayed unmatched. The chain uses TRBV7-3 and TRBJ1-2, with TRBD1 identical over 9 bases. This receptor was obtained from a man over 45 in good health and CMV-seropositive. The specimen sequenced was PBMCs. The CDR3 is CASSTEDRGDYGYTF. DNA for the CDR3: TGTGCCAGCAGCACCGAGGACAGGGGAGACTATGGCTACACCTTC.